This TCR beta chain was sequenced in a study of shared clonotypes between healthy human individuals. Only in-frame clones appear in the TCRdb table, and some are missing; sequencing was by immunoSEQ multiplex PCR. The data show millions of clones, around 90% seen once. This clone was found once. The sequence came from a man aged 18 to 30 in good health. Sequenced input: naive CD4+ T cells sorted from blood. Subset specified: CD45RA+ positively selected.

The CDR3 region is CASSLNLRDSGGYTF. The DNA of the CDR3 is TGTGCCAGCAGCTTGAATCTCAGGGACAGTGGGGGCTACACCTTC. The genes are TRBV7-9 and TRBJ1-2; TRBD1 aligns across 7 bases. The CDR3 is 15 amino acids. V gave up 3 bases and J gave up 8 bases; unmatched junction bases: 12. Germline V gene lookup returns CDR1 SEHNR and CDR2 FQNEAQ (reference sequence).